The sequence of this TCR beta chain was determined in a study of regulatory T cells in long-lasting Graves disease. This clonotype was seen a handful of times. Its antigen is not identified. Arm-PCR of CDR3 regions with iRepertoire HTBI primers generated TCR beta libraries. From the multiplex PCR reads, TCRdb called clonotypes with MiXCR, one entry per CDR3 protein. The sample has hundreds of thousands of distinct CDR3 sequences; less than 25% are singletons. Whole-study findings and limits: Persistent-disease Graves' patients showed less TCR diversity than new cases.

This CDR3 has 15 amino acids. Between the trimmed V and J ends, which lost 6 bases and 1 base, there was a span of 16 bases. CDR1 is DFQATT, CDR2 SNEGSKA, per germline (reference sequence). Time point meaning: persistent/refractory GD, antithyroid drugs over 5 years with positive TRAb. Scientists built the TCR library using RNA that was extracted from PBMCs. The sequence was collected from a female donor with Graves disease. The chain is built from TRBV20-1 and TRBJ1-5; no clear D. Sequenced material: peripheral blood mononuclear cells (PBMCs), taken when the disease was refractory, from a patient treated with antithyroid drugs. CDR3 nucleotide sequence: TGCAGTGCCTTAAAAACAGAGTTGAGCAATCAGCCCCAGCATTTT. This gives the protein CSALKTELSNQPQHF.